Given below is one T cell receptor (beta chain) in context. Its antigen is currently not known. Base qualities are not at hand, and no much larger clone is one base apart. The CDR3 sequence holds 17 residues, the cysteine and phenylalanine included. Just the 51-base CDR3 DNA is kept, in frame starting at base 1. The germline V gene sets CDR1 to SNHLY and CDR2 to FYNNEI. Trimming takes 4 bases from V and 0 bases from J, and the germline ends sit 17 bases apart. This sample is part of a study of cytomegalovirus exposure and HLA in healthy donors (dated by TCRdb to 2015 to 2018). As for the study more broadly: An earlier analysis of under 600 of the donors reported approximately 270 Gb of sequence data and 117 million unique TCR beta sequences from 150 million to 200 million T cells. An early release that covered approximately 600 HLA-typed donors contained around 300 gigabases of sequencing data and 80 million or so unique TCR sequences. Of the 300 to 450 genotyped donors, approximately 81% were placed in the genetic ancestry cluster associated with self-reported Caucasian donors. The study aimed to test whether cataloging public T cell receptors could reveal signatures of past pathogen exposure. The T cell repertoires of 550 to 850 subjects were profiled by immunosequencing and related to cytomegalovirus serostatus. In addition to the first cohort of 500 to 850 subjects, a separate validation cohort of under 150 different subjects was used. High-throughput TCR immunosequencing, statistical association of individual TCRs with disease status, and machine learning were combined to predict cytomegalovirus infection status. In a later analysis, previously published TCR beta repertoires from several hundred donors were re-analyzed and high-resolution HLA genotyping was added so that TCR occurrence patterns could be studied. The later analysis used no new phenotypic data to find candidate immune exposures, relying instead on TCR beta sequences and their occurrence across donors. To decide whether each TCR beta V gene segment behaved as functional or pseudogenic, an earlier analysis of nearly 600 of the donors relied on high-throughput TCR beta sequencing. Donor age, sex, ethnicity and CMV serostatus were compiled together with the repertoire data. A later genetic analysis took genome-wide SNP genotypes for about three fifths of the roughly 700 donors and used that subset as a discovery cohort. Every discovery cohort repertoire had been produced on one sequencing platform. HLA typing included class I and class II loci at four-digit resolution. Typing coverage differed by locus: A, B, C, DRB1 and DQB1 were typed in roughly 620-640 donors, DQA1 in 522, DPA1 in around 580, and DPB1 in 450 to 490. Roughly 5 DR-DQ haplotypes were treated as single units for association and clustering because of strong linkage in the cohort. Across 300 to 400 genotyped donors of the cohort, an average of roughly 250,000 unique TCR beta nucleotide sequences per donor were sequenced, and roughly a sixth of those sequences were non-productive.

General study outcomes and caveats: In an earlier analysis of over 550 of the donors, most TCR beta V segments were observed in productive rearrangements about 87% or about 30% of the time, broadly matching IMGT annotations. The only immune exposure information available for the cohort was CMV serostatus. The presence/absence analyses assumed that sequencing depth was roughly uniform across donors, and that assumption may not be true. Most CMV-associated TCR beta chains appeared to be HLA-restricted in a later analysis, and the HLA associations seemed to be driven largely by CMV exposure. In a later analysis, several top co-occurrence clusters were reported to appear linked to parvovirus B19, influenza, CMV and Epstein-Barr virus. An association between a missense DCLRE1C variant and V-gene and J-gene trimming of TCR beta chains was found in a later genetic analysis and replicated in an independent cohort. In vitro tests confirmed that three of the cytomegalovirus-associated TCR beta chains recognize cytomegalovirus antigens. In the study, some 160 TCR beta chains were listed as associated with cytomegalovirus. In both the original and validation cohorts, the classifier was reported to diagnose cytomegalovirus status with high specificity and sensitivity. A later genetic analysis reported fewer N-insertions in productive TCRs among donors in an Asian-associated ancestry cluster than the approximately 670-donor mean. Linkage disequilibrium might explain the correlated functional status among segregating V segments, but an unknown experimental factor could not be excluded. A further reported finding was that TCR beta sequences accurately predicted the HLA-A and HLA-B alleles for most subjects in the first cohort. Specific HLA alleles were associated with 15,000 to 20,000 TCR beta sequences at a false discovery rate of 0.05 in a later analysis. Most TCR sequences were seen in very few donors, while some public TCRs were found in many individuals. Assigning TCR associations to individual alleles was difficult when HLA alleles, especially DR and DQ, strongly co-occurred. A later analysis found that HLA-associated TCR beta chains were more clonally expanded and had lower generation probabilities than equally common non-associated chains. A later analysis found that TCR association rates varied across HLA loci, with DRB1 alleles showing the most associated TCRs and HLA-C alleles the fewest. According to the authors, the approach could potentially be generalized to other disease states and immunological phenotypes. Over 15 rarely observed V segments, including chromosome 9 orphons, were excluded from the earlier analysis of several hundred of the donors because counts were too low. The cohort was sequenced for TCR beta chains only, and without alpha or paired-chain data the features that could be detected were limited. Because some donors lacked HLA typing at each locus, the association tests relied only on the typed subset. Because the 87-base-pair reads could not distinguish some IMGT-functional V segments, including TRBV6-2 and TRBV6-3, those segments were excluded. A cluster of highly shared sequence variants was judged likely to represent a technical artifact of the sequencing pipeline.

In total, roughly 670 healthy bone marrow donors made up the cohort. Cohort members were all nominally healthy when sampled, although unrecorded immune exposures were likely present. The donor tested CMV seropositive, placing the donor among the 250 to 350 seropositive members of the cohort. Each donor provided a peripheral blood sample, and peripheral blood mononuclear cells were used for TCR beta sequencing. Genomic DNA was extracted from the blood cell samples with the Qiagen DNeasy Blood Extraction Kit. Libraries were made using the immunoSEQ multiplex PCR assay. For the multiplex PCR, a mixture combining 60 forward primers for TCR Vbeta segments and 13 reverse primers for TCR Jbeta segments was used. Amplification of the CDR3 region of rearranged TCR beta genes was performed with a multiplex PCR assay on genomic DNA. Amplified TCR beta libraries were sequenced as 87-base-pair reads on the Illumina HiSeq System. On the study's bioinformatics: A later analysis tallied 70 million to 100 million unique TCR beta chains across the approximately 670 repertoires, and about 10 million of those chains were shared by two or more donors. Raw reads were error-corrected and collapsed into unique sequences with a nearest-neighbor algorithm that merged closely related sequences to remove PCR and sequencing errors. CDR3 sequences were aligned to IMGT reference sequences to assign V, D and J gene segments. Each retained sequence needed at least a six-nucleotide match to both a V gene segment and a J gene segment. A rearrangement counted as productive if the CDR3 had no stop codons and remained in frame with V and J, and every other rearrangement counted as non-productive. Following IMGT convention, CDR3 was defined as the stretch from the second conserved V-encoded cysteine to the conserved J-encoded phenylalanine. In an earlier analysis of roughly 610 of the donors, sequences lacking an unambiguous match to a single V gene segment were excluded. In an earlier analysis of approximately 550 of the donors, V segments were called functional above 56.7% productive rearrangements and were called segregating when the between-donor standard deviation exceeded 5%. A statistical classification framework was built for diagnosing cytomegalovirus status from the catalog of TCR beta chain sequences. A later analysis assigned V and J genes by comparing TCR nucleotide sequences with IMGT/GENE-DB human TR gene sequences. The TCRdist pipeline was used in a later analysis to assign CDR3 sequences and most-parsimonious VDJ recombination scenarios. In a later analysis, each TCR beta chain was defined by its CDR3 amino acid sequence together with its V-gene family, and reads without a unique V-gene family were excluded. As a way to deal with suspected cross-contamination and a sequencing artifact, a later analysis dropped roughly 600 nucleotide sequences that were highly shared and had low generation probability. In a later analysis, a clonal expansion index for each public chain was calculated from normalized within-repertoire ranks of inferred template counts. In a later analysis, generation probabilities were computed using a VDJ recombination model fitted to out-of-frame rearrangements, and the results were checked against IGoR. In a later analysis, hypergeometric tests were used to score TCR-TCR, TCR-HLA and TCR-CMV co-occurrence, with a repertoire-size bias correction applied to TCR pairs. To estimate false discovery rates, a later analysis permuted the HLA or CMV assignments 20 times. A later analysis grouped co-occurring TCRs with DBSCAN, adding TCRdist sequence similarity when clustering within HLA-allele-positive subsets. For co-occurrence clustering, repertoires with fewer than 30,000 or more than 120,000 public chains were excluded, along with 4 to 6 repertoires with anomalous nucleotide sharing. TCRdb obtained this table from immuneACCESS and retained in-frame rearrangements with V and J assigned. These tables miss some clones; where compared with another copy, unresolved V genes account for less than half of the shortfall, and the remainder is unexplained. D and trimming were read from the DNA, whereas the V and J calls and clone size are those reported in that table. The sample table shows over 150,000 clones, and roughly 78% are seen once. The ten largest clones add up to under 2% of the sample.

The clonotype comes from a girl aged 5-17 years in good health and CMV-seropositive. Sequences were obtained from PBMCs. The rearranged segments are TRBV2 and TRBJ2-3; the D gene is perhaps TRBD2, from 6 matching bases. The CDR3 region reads CASSGGTPNTSTDTQYF. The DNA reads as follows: TGTGCCAGCAGTGGAGGGACTCCTAATACTAGCACAGATACGCAGTATTTT.